The 19 T cell receptor beta chains reported below all come from one sample, sequenced in a study of shared clonotypes between healthy human individuals. The protocol was immunoSEQ multiplex PCR, while the TCRdb copy is restricted to in-frame clones and leaves out a portion. The data show roughly 450,000 clones, around 79% seen once. The sample consisted of PBMCs. The receptors were sampled from a woman aged 40 to 55 in good health. Some clones in this sample may be carry-over from other donors' samples.

The rearrangement uses TRBV5-8 and TRBJ2-7, with D perhaps being TRBD1 or TRBD2 (6 bases each). CDR1 and CDR2 (germline): SGHTS, YDEGEE. The V end was cut by 3 bases, the J end by 0 bases, with 13 bases between. The CDR3 is 15 residues long. The CDR3 protein is CASSYRDLSSYEQYF. In DNA, the CDR3 is TGTGCCAGCAGCTACAGGGACTTAAGCTCCTACGAGCAGTACTTC.

The rearrangement links TRBV30 to TRBJ2-3; the D gene is possibly TRBD2 (5 bases). V shed 8 bases and J shed 0 bases, with 6 bases lying between them. CDR1 and CDR2 from the germline V gene are GTSNPN and SVGIG (reference sequence). This CDR3 spans 11 amino acids. CDR3 sequence: CARGSTDTQYF. Written as DNA, the CDR3 is TGTGCCCGGGGAAGCACAGATACGCAGTATTTT.

The chain uses TRBV7-2 and TRBJ2-2; D gene uncertain. The CDR3 runs 14 residues. The V gene's germline CDR1 is SGHTA and CDR2 FQGNSA. Trimming pared 0 bases from V and 7 bases from J, leaving 9 bases between. The CDR3 DNA reads TGTGCCAGCAGCTTAGCCTCGTGGGGCGGGGAGCTGTTTTTT. Translated, it gives CASSLASWGGELFF.

The CDR3, as DNA: TGTGCCAGCAGCCAAGATTTAGGTATGGGTTCTTATCAGCCCCAGCATTTT. Its translation is CASSQDLGMGSYQPQHF. The chain is built from TRBV4-2 and TRBJ1-5, with D unclear. The CDR3 has 17 amino acids. V was pared by 0 bases and J by 5 bases, with 17 bases between. Germline CDR1 is LGHNA and CDR2 is YNFKEQ.

The gene calls are TRBV7-2 and TRBJ1-2, with 7 nucleotides matching TRBD1. The CDR3 loop spans 12 amino acids. Germline V CDR1 and CDR2: SGHTA, FQGNSA. Germline trimming cut 1 base from V and 14 bases from J; bases unmatched to any gene: 7. Here the CDR3 DNA reads TGTGCCAGCAGCTTAGATGGGGCAGGGGGGACCTTC. Its protein product is CASSLDGAGGTF.

The chain combines TRBV7-3 with TRBJ1-1; tentative D call: TRBD1 (6 bases). V was pared by 8 bases and J by 4 bases, with 20 bases between. In germline, CDR1 is SGHTA, CDR2 FQGTGA. The CDR3 has 15 amino acids. In DNA, the CDR3 is TGTGCCAGCCACCCCGGGGGGGGGCACGGCACTGAAGCTTTCTTT. Protein product: CASHPGGGHGTEAFF.

The table lists this clone with a count of one. The chain couples TRBV25-1 to TRBJ2-1; 8 nucleotides agree with TRBD2. Germline assignment: CDR1 MGHDK and CDR2 SYGVNS. V gave up 1 base and J gave up 9 bases; unmatched junction bases: 5. The CDR3 covers 14 residues. The CDR3 reads CASSELGLESEQFF. DNA for the CDR3: TGTGCCAGCAGTGAATTGGGACTAGAAAGTGAGCAGTTCTTC.

V gene TRBV6-1 combines with J gene TRBJ1-1, with a tentative D call TRBD1 (5 bases). CDR3 size: 16 residues. CDR1 is MNHNS and CDR2 is SASEGT in the germline V gene. The V and J ends lost 3 bases and 7 bases respectively, with 21 bases between them. The CDR3 spells CASSDWRGTRAIEAFF. Written as DNA, the CDR3 is TGTGCCAGCAGTGATTGGCGCGGGACGAGGGCCATTGAAGCTTTCTTT.

V is TRBV20-1 and J is TRBJ2-7; no firm D call. This CDR3 has 11 amino acids. Between the trimmed V and J ends, which lost 0 bases and 3 bases, there was a span of 3 bases. Germline CDR1 and CDR2: DFQATT and SNEGSKA (reference sequence). CDR3 protein: CSARESYEQYF. The CDR3, as DNA: TGCAGTGCTAGAGAAAGCTACGAGCAGTACTTC.

This clone was counted many times. V and J are TRBV9 and TRBJ1-2; D is undetermined. This CDR3 spans 15 amino acids. The V gene lost 0 bases and the J gene lost 0 bases, with 9 bases spanning the gap. Per germline, CDR1 SGDLS and CDR2 YYNGEE. CDR3 coding DNA: TGTGCCAGCAGCGTAGCTGGGGTGCCTAACTATGGCTACACCTTC. Encoded protein: CASSVAGVPNYGYTF.

This chain links TRBV11-2 with TRBJ2-2; the D gene is possibly TRBD1 (6 bases). With 2 bases removed from V and 0 bases from J, the gap between germline ends came to 10 bases. The germline V gene encodes CDR1 SGHAT and CDR2 FQNNGV. CDR3 length: 16 amino acids. The CDR3 loop reads CASSLTRGSNTGELFF. For the CDR3, the DNA is TGTGCCAGCAGCTTAACGAGGGGGTCGAACACCGGGGAGCTGTTTTTT.

This clone was seen more than once but under ten times. The chain combines TRBV28 with TRBJ1-5; TRBD1 might be the D (6 bases). The CDR3 consists of 15 residues. Per germline, CDR1 MDHEN and CDR2 SYDVKM. The V and J ends lost 2 bases and 1 base respectively, with 9 bases between them. The chain's CDR3 is CASSLPGQSNQPQHF. Here the CDR3 DNA reads TGTGCCAGCAGTTTACCCGGACAGAGCAATCAGCCCCAGCATTTT.

The rearrangement uses TRBV27 and TRBJ2-2, with TRBD2 as a possible D gene (5 bases). The germline V gene has CDR1 MNHEY and CDR2 SMNVEV (reference sequence). V lost 4 bases, J lost 8 bases, and 23 bases lay in between. CDR3 length equals 17 residues. In DNA, the CDR3 is TGTGCCAGCAGTTCCTTACTAGGAGGTGGGGTTGGTGGGGAGCTGTTTTTT. It specifies CASSSLLGGGVGGELFF.

The DNA for the CDR3 is TGTGCCAGTAGTACTCGGACAGCTACCTATGGCTACACCTTC. Its translation: CASSTRTATYGYTF. The rearrangement uses TRBV19 and TRBJ1-2; TRBD1 is a possible D gene (6 bases). Per the germline V gene, CDR1 is LNHDA and CDR2 is SQIVND (reference sequence). Trimming took off 4 bases at V and 4 bases at J, with 13 bases between the two ends. This CDR3 has 14 residues.

This clone was detected only once. The chain carries TRBV18 and TRBJ2-1, with no clear D. CDR3 length equals 12 residues. V shed 3 bases and J shed 5 bases, with 5 bases lying between them. The germline gives CDR1 KGHSH, CDR2 LQKENI. CDR3 region: CASSPGHNEQFF. The DNA of the CDR3 is TGTGCCAGCTCACCCGGGCACAATGAGCAGTTCTTC.

The V gene is TRBV29-1, the J gene TRBJ2-5; D is tentatively TRBD1 or TRBD2 (5 bases each). The germline CDR1 and CDR2 sequences are SQVTM and ANQGSEA. Trimming cost V 6 bases and J 5 bases, with 19 bases left between them. CDR3 length: 14 residues. Here the CDR3 reads CSVKGPPVEETQYF. The CDR3 DNA sequence: TGCAGCGTGAAGGGACCCCCGGTGGAGGAGACCCAGTACTTC.

The chain uses TRBV14 and TRBJ1-2; D may be TRBD1 (6 bases). Trimming removed 6 bases from V and 6 bases from J, with 20 bases in between. The CDR3 length is 15 residues. Germline values: CDR1 SGHDN, CDR2 FVKESK. The CDR3 reads CASSSRGALWDGYTF. CDR3 in DNA: TGTGCCAGCAGTTCCAGGGGAGCCCTCTGGGATGGCTACACCTTC. Together with reference TRBV14 and TRBJ1-2, the CDR3 gives the full variable domain: EAGVTQFPSHSVIEKGQTVTLRCDPISGHDNLYWYRRVMGKEIKFLLHFVKESKQDESGMPNNRFLAERTGGTYSTLKVQPAELEDSGVYFCASSSRGALWDGYTFGSGTRLTVV.

The chain carries TRBV18 and TRBJ1-1; D is possibly TRBD1 (5 bases). Trimming left V 4 bases short and J 7 bases short, with 13 bases between. The CDR3 sequence is 13 residues long. The V gene's germline CDR1 is KGHSH and CDR2 LQKENI. CDR3 sequence reads: CASSHGTENEAFF. The CDR3 bases are TGTGCCAGCTCACACGGGACGGAGAATGAAGCTTTCTTT.

The rearrangement uses TRBV6-1 and TRBJ1-1; perhaps TRBD1 as D (5 bases). V lost 3 bases to trimming and J lost 8 bases, with 19 bases between them. This CDR3 contains 15 residues. CDR1 is MNHNS and CDR2 is SASEGT in the germline V gene. Here the CDR3 reads CASSDQNRDGREAFF. CDR3 sequence (DNA): TGTGCCAGCAGTGACCAAAACCGGGACGGCCGAGAAGCTTTCTTT.